The present TCR beta chain was sequenced within a study of blood T cell repertoires in COVID-19. Assay: immunoSEQ multiplex PCR; the TCRdb copy retains only in-frame clones and omits some. In the table there are 150,000 or so clones, about 85% of which are singletons. V was shortened by 5 bases and J by 5 bases, with 9 bases between the two germline ends. This CDR3 has 13 amino acids. Germline lookup yields CDR1 SGHNT and CDR2 YENEEA. Sequences were obtained from peripheral blood. The TCR was taken from a man aged 60 to 75 who had recovered from COVID-19. This chain links TRBV11-3 with TRBJ2-2; D ambiguous. The CDR3 spells CASSAQVTGELFF. The DNA of the CDR3 is TGTGCCAGCAGCGCGCAGGTTACCGGGGAGCTGTTTTTT.